This is a list of T cell receptor beta chains from one sample in a study of graft-versus-host responses after intestinal transplantation. Repertoires were generated with immunoSEQ multiplex PCR, while TCRdb's copy carries only in-frame clones and drops some. The table shows approximately 25,000 clones, with 85% to 95% occurring only once. This specimen was PBMCs, taken 18 days after transplant. The receptors derive from a human patient who received an intestinal transplant, so some T cells may come from the graft donor. Each CDR3 is given without its conserved first and last residue. The listing skips clone size in some rows; elsewhere it reads once, few, many or a size class.

V gene: TRBV19
J gene: TRBJ1-3
clone size: -
CDR3 protein: ASSIRGQGEAIY

V gene: TRBV6-5
J gene: TRBJ1-3
clone size: -
CDR3 protein: ASSYSSGANTIY

V gene: TRBV4-2
J gene: TRBJ2-3
clone size: once
CDR3 protein: ASSADTGTSGADTQY

V gene: TRBV19
J gene: TRBJ1-1
clone size: -
CDR3 protein: ASSYRDFGTEAF

V gene: TRBV15
J gene: TRBJ2-3
clone size: -
CDR3 protein: ATSFPLGLAGGQGDTQY

V gene: TRBV4-1
J gene: TRBJ2-5
clone size: -
CDR3 protein: ASSQETGAGETQY

V gene: TRBV6-6
J gene: TRBJ1-2
clone size: few
CDR3 protein: ASTLASVGDFSGYT

V gene: TRBV6-5
J gene: TRBJ2-5
clone size: -
CDR3 protein: ASSPRWGKETQY

V gene: TRBV7-9
J gene: TRBJ2-7
clone size: -
CDR3 protein: ASTTVNPYEQY

V gene: TRBV27
J gene: TRBJ1-2
clone size: -
CDR3 protein: ASSLGGTGELGYT

V gene: TRBV5-1
J gene: TRBJ1-1
clone size: -
CDR3 protein: ASSLGGEAF

V gene: TRBV6-6
J gene: TRBJ1-2
clone size: -
CDR3 protein: ASSLVGEGYGYT

V gene: TRBV10-2
J gene: TRBJ2-3
clone size: -
CDR3 protein: ASSAGVADTQY

V gene: TRBV11-2
J gene: TRBJ2-5
clone size: -
CDR3 protein: ASSIRRLAGGETQY

V gene: TRBV28
J gene: TRBJ2-7
clone size: -
CDR3 protein: ATLSESEQY

V gene: TRBV25-1
J gene: TRBJ2-6
clone size: -
CDR3 protein: ASSDRAGANVLT

V gene: TRBV4-1
J gene: TRBJ2-7
clone size: -
CDR3 protein: ASSQVLAGGSYEQY

V gene: TRBV9
J gene: TRBJ2-1
clone size: once
CDR3 protein: ASSVFLATYNEQF

V gene: TRBV5-1
J gene: TRBJ1-2
clone size: -
CDR3 protein: ASRTGDRRGAFYGYT

V gene: TRBV5-1
J gene: TRBJ1-2
clone size: -
CDR3 protein: ASSLGQAIYGYT

V gene: TRBV6-5
J gene: TRBJ1-1
clone size: -
CDR3 protein: ASSYSIVNTEAF

V gene: TRBV5-1
J gene: TRBJ1-5
clone size: -
CDR3 protein: ASSLAGEQKDSNQPQH

V gene: TRBV7-9
J gene: TRBJ2-1
clone size: -
CDR3 protein: ASSFLGPSSYNEQF

V gene: TRBV4-1
J gene: TRBJ2-1
clone size: once
CDR3 protein: ASSQGQGGNEQF

V gene: TRBV5-1
J gene: TRBJ1-2
clone size: -
CDR3 protein: ASSLDEGDGYT

V gene: TRBV29-1
J gene: TRBJ2-2
clone size: once
CDR3 protein: SAGQPGGAGELF

V gene: TRBV27
J gene: TRBJ2-1
clone size: once
CDR3 protein: ASSFQTGESYNEQF

V gene: TRBV5-4
J gene: TRBJ1-2
clone size: -
CDR3 protein: ASSLSGIDLRGYT

V gene: TRBV18
J gene: TRBJ1-1
clone size: -
CDR3 protein: ASSPDRELTEAF

V gene: TRBV10-3
J gene: TRBJ1-2
clone size: -
CDR3 protein: AISERVDRGYGYT

V gene: TRBV7-9
J gene: TRBJ1-3
clone size: -
CDR3 protein: ASSSEQGPTSTSGNTIY

V gene: TRBV5-4
J gene: TRBJ2-7
clone size: -
CDR3 protein: ASSLEGFTDEQY

V gene: TRBV4-1
J gene: TRBJ2-6
clone size: -
CDR3 protein: ASSQEQVDNVLT

V gene: TRBV7-6
J gene: TRBJ1-2
clone size: once
CDR3 protein: ASSSTGDGYT

V gene: TRBV7-3
J gene: TRBJ2-2
clone size: -
CDR3 protein: ASSLRGRLDPGELF

V gene: TRBV6-5
J gene: TRBJ1-2
clone size: once
CDR3 protein: ASSNRGYLDYT

V gene: TRBV6-1
J gene: TRBJ1-1
clone size: -
CDR3 protein: ASSGRGGPDEAF

V gene: TRBV5-6
J gene: TRBJ2-1
clone size: -
CDR3 protein: ASSLGEGEQF

V gene: TRBV15
J gene: TRBJ2-6
clone size: few
CDR3 protein: ATSRGLAGHSGANVLT

V gene: TRBV30
J gene: TRBJ2-1
clone size: -
CDR3 protein: AWNPTGGEQF

V gene: TRBV28
J gene: TRBJ2-5
clone size: -
CDR3 protein: ASSSRRINSHQETQY

V gene: TRBV25-1
J gene: TRBJ2-2
clone size: -
CDR3 protein: ASSLRTTGELF

V gene: TRBV6-1
J gene: TRBJ2-6
clone size: -
CDR3 protein: ASRKGGTGANVLT

V gene: TRBV15
J gene: TRBJ2-1
clone size: -
CDR3 protein: ATSLAQNPSVQF

V gene: TRBV7-3
J gene: TRBJ2-3
clone size: once
CDR3 protein: ASSSPQDNTQY

V gene: TRBV29-1
J gene: TRBJ2-3
clone size: -
CDR3 protein: SVEGYRLAETDTQY

V gene: TRBV6-5
J gene: TRBJ1-1
clone size: -
CDR3 protein: ASSRQGTEAF

V gene: TRBV29-1
J gene: TRBJ1-2
clone size: -
CDR3 protein: SVEEHVNYGYT

V gene: TRBV4-1
J gene: TRBJ2-3
clone size: -
CDR3 protein: ASSPPQGPDTQY

V gene: TRBV7-2
J gene: TRBJ2-7
clone size: -
CDR3 protein: ASSQDRGGYEQY